This T cell receptor beta chain is from a study of blood T cells in healthy people across ages. About the study: Template switching recovered approximately one barcoded beta molecule for every two T cells.

In regard to this clonotype: A much bigger clone sits one base away, suggesting this may be a read error.

The CDR3 has 14 residues. Germline assignment: CDR1 MGHDK and CDR2 SYGVNS. Sample-barcoded 5' priming and a J-beta primer mix drove a second PCR of about 6 to 12 cycles. Each cDNA molecule was tagged by a template-switch adaptor with 12 random nucleotides. TCRdb used MiXCR to reprocess the 5' RACE reads, holding one entry per CDR3 protein. The repertoire holds approximately 690,000 distinct CDR3 sequences, 58% seen once, with more than 35% in the top ten. Samples had at least 6 million PBMCs isolated from them. The sequence derives from a man in his 60s in good health. This rearrangement joins TRBV25-1 to TRBJ2-1, with 7 positions matching TRBD2. The J call may be incorrect, as the DNA end agrees better with TRBJ2-7. The sequencing sample was made of blood. CDR3 in amino acids: CASSGGGAYNEQYF. CDR3 DNA sequence: TGTGCCAGCAGTGGCGGGGGAGCCTACAATGAGCAGTACTTC.